This TCR beta chain emerged from a study of OX40 agonist ivuxolimab in advanced cancers. This table comes from immunoSEQ multiplex PCR, and its TCRdb copy is limited to in-frame clones, with some not included. The profile shows around 19,000 clones, about 82% of them singletons. CDR1 MNHNY and CDR2 SVGAGI come from the germline V gene (reference sequence). Trimming shortened V by 5 bases and J by 1 base, and 8 bases separated the two germline ends. The CDR3 is 14 residues long. The sequence was collected from an adult with an advanced solid tumor such as melanoma, head and neck, liver or kidney cancer. Sequenced material: CD4+ or CD8+ T cells sorted from blood, taken in a trial of the OX40 agonist ivuxolimab. This chain joins TRBV6-6 and TRBJ2-2, with D possibly TRBD1 on 6 matching bases. In DNA, the CDR3 is TGTGCCAGCAGTATGACAGGGAACACCGGGGAGCTGTTTTTT. Translating gives CASSMTGNTGELFF.